Below are 2 T cell receptor beta chains sequenced from a single sample in a study of human T cells and chemical hapten exposure. TCRdb fed the RACE reads into MiXCR, producing one record per CDR3 protein. The profile shows about 96,000 distinct CDR3 sequences, about 9% of them singletons. Time point described: patch test 2, 6 weeks after DPC sensitization. Sample treatment: therapeutic diphenylcyclopropenone sensitization with weekly scalp DPC. Here the sequenced sample was whole blood, taken in connection with sensitization to the hapten diphenylcyclopropenone (DPC). Receptors were obtained from a woman aged 40 to 50 with alopecia areata. Some clones in this sample may be carry-over from other donors' samples.

This clonotype showed up many times. V and J are TRBV29-1 and TRBJ2-1; tentatively, D is TRBD2 (7 bases). The V end was cut by 3 bases, the J end by 6 bases, with 9 bases between. Per the germline V gene, CDR1 is SQVTM and CDR2 is ANQGSEA. This CDR3 contains 12 residues. Here the CDR3 reads CSVDAGANEQFF. Written as DNA, the CDR3 is TGCAGCGTTGACGCGGGGGCCAATGAGCAGTTCTTC.

This clonotype was observed many times. This chain uses TRBV27 with TRBJ2-2, with D possibly being TRBD1 (6 bases). There are 14 residues in the CDR3. Germline loops: CDR1 MNHEY, CDR2 SMNVEV (reference sequence). The V gene lost 3 bases and the J gene lost 7 bases, with 12 bases spanning the gap. This chain's CDR3 is CASSLGQGIGELFF. CDR3 nucleotides: TGTGCCAGCAGTTTGGGACAAGGAATCGGGGAGCTGTTTTTT.